This TCR beta chain was sequenced for a study of shared clonotypes between healthy human individuals. Study-wide findings and caveats: Sequencing of the sorted subsets was shown by rarefaction to be incomplete despite large depth. Naive subsets generally exceeded memory subsets in estimated richness. Among donors, sharing of clonotypes was expected to be affected by sequencing depth.

V dropped 1 base and J dropped 4; count of bases not matched to a gene: 4. CDR3 length: 15 residues. The V gene's germline CDR1 is SGHDT and CDR2 YYEEEE. Original methodology: From ImmunoSEQ came sequences covering only the junction and carrying no quality scores, so filtering differed. Libraries were prepared by immunoSEQ multiplex PCR; TCRdb keeps only in-frame clonotypes and omits some of them. The D gene and trimming were derived from the DNA, and the V and J assignments and clone size from that table. The sample carries hundreds of thousands of clones, roughly 87% recorded once. About this clone: As yet, its antigen is unknown.

This chain links TRBV5-6 with TRBJ2-7, with TRBD2 matching 11 bases. The sample taken for sequencing was memory CD8+ T cells sorted from blood. Subset of the sample: CD45RO+ cells pooled with CCR7-negative TemRA cells. This TCR was sampled from a young man in good health. The CDR3 protein is CASSLSTSGRYEQYF. The CDR3 coding sequence is TGTGCCAGCAGCTTGAGTACTAGCGGGAGATACGAGCAGTACTTC.